Each of the 10 T cell receptor beta chains below was sequenced from the same sample in a study of blood T cell repertoires in COVID-19. Sequencing was performed with immunoSEQ multiplex PCR; in TCRdb, only in-frame clones are kept and a portion is missing. Of about 140,000 clones detected, about 85% appear once; the ten largest clones hold about 6.1%. The material sequenced was PBMCs or T cells enriched from blood (not recorded which). Every receptor here comes from a woman aged 40 to 50 who had recovered from COVID-19.

The rearrangement joins TRBV28 to TRBJ2-7, with D hard to call. The CDR3 has 10 amino acids. Trimming shortened V by 3 bases and J by 5 bases, and 2 bases separated the two germline ends. Germline values: CDR1 MDHEN, CDR2 SYDVKM. In DNA, the CDR3 is TGTGCCAGCAGTTTCAACGAGCAGTACTTC. It specifies CASSFNEQYF.

The CDR3 DNA reads TGTGCCAGCACCAGGGTAGGGGCGGATACGCAGTATTTT. Translated, it gives CASTRVGADTQYF. V and J are TRBV12-3 or TRBV12-4 and TRBJ2-3; D might be TRBD1 (5 bases). The CDR3 is made up of 13 amino acids. Trimming took 7 bases from V and 6 from J, leaving 14 bases between them.

The rearrangement links TRBV2 to TRBJ1-1; D gene ambiguous. Germline loops: CDR1 SNHLY, CDR2 FYNNEI. The V end was cut by 10 bases, the J end by 4 bases, with 19 bases between. The CDR3 is 14 residues long. The CDR3 DNA reads TGTGCCACGTGGGTAAGGGCCGGGATCACTGAAGCTTTCTTT. This codes for CATWVRAGITEAFF.

The V gene is TRBV5-8, the J gene TRBJ1-4; 9 bases are shared with TRBD1. Germline trimming cut 5 bases from V and 7 bases from J; bases unmatched to any gene: 9. Germline CDR1 and CDR2: SGHTS and YDEGEE. CDR3 size: 15 residues. The CDR3 protein is CASREQGASREKLFF. The CDR3 DNA reads TGTGCCAGCAGAGAACAGGGGGCTTCTCGTGAAAAACTGTTTTTT.

The sample holds a few counts of this clone. The chain recombines TRBV19 with TRBJ2-7; D is unclear. Germline CDR1 and CDR2: LNHDA and SQIVND (reference sequence). CDR3 length: 13 amino acids. Trimming pared 3 bases from V and 3 bases from J, leaving 9 bases between. This chain's CDR3 is CASSIGPGYEQYF. DNA of the CDR3: TGTGCCAGTAGTATCGGTCCCGGCTACGAGCAGTACTTC. The complete variable domain, with remaining parts taken from reference TRBV19 and TRBJ2-7, reads DGGITQSPKYLFRKEGQNVTLSCEQNLNHDAMYWYRQDPGQGLRLIYYSQIVNDFQKGDIAEGYSVSREKKESFPLTVTSAQKNPTAFYLCASSIGPGYEQYFGPGTRLTVT.

This clone was counted a single time. J is TRBJ2-2 and V is TRBV7-9; D not resolved. Germline V lookup: CDR1 SEHNR, CDR2 FQNEAQ (reference sequence). There are 12 residues in the CDR3. Between the trimmed V and J ends, which lost 3 bases and 6 bases, there was a span of 5 bases. CDR3 protein: CASSFVAGELFF. The CDR3 DNA reads TGTGCCAGCAGCTTCGTTGCCGGGGAGCTGTTTTTT.

This sequence joins TRBV9 and TRBJ2-7, with 8 bases lining up with TRBD1. The J segment lost 1 base and the V segment lost 3 bases, leaving 6 bases of the junction unmatched. There are 15 residues in the CDR3. Germline lookup yields CDR1 SGDLS and CDR2 YYNGEE. The CDR3 DNA reads TGTGCCAGCAGCGCCGACAGGGGCCTTTCCTACGAGCAGTACTTC. Translation gives CASSADRGLSYEQYF.

V usage is TRBV19 and J usage is TRBJ1-4; no clear D gene. Germline V gives CDR1 LNHDA, CDR2 SQIVND (reference sequence). This CDR3 has 13 residues. The V gene lost 4 bases and the J gene lost 8 bases, with 11 bases spanning the gap. The CDR3 is CASSRSAAEKLFF. In DNA form, the CDR3 reads TGTGCCAGTAGTAGGAGCGCCGCGGAAAAACTGTTTTTT. Supplemented by reference TRBV19 and TRBJ1-4, the full variable domain reads DGGITQSPKYLFRKEGQNVTLSCEQNLNHDAMYWYRQDPGQGLRLIYYSQIVNDFQKGDIAEGYSVSREKKESFPLTVTSAQKNPTAFYLCASSRSAAEKLFFGSGTQLSVL.

The rearrangement joins TRBV27 to TRBJ1-1, with TRBD1 matching over 7 bases. The CDR3 has 11 amino acids. From germline, CDR1 is MNHEY and CDR2 SMNVEV (reference sequence). J lost 11 bases, V lost 3 bases, and 3 bases had no gene match. The CDR3 protein is CASSLTGTAFF. CDR3 DNA: TGTGCCAGCAGTTTGACAGGGACGGCTTTCTTT.

The chain combines TRBV12-1 with TRBJ2-7; no DNA check was done on the table's D call, TRBD2. TRBV12-1 is assigned pseudogene status. CDR3 size: 15 residues. The CDR3 DNA follows: TGTGCCAGCAGATCCACCGCCGAGTGGTACTACGAGCAGTACTTC. Its protein is CASRSTAEWYYEQYF.